The entry below gives a single T cell receptor (beta chain) sequence along with its context. As yet, its antigen is unknown. A modified ARM-PCR protocol with three rounds of nested PCR amplified TCRbeta. TCRdb called the multiplex PCR reads again in MiXCR, with one record for every CDR3 protein. The sample holds approximately 53,000 distinct CDR3 sequences; 74% are singletons and the top ten take roughly a quarter. Per the germline V gene, CDR1 is MNHNS and CDR2 is SASEGT. There are 14 residues in the CDR3. The template was RNA from unsorted bulk tissue. Distant lung tissue was collected more than 3 cm away from the tumor edge. Between August and November 2014, newly diagnosed, chemotherapy-naive lung cancer patients underwent thoracic surgery in China. The entry originates in a study of tumor and adjacent non-tumor tissue in lung cancer. On the study more broadly: Stage I to III disease affected 10 men and roughly five women aged roughly 31 to 80.

Findings of the study overall: Top 100 clones took a larger repertoire share in normal lung. Tumor TCR diversity, when higher, was linked to shorter survival.

The V and J genes are TRBV6-1 and TRBJ1-5, with D possibly being TRBD1 (6 bases). The receptor was derived from a woman between 55 and 75 years old with non-small cell lung cancer. Material: distant non-tumor lung tissue. The CDR3 coding sequence is TGTGTCCGCAATAGACAGGATAGCAATCAGCCCCAGCATTTT. Encoded protein: CVRNRQDSNQPQHF.